What follows are 31 T cell receptor beta chains derived from one specimen sequenced in a study of T cells in Graves' hyperthyroidism and ophthalmopathy (dated by TCRdb to between 2018 and 2021). Libraries were built with multiplex PCR. The data were produced on an Illumina HiSeq 2000. The TCR beta CDR3 regions were amplified from the RNA transcripts. The TCR CDR3 was subjected to a first round of RT-PCR using the HTBI primer set and the Qiagen OneStep RT-PCR kit. TCRdb applied fastp at Q25 and MiXCR to the public reads, then kept only in-frame beta chains. Rows are unified per CDR3 protein, each entry keeping the most common DNA and genes. The sample has 340,000 or so distinct CDR3 sequences on record, around 17% of them singletons. The ten top clones hold around 34% of the sample. Sequencing used blood. These receptor sequences come from a man aged 30 to 39 with Graves' hyperthyroidism.

As to this clonotype: A much larger clonotype is one base distant, so this may be a read error. The genes are TRBV6-1 and TRBJ2-7; 11 bases are shared with TRBD2. CDR3 length: 13 amino acids. The germline gives CDR1 MNHNS, CDR2 SASEGT. Trimming cost V 6 bases and J 3 bases; bases outside gene matches: 1. Here the CDR3 reads CASRGLAVYEQYF. DNA of the CDR3: TGTGCCAGCAGGGGACTAGCGGTCTACGAGCAGTACTTC.

This clonotype was recorded only once. The rearrangement links TRBV6-4 to TRBJ2-2; 7 positions match TRBD2. V trimming: 3 bases; J trimming: 8 bases; junction bases outside the gene matches: 3. Germline assignment: CDR1 MRHNA and CDR2 SNTAGT. This CDR3 has 13 amino acids. CDR3 bases: TGTGCCAGCAGTGAAGCGGGGAGGGGGGAGCTGTTTTTT. This sequence encodes CASSEAGRGELFF.

This clonotype appeared a few times. The chain recombines TRBV14 with TRBJ2-7, with a tentative D call TRBD2 (6 bases). With 3 bases removed from V and 7 bases from J, the gap between germline ends came to 19 bases. This CDR3 is built from 15 residues. Looked up from germline, CDR1 is SGHDN and CDR2 is FVKESK. The chain's CDR3 is CASSHGGIPQWEQYF. CDR3 nucleotides: TGTGCCAGCAGCCACGGCGGGATTCCTCAGTGGGAGCAGTACTTC. The entire variable domain, with the rest obtained from reference TRBV14 and TRBJ2-7, is as follows: EAGVTQFPSHSVIEKGQTVTLRCDPISGHDNLYWYRRVMGKEIKFLLHFVKESKQDESGMPNNRFLAERTGGTYSTLKVQPAELEDSGVYFCASSHGGIPQWEQYFGPGTRLTVT.

The J gene is TRBJ2-1, the V gene TRBV7-9; either TRBD1 or TRBD2 may fit D (6 bases each). Germline loops: CDR1 SEHNR, CDR2 FQNEAQ (reference sequence). V lost 5 bases and J 1 base, leaving 21 bases between the germline ends. CDR3 size: 18 residues. CDR3 bases: TGTGCCAGCAGCCCCAGGGGAGGTAGCGAGATGTCCTACAATGAGCAGTTCTTC. This codes for CASSPRGGSEMSYNEQFF.

The rearrangement links TRBV7-9 to TRBJ2-1; D not resolved. V lost 3 bases and J lost 2, with 14 bases in between. This CDR3 is 16 amino acids long. The germline V gene has CDR1 SEHNR and CDR2 FQNEAQ (reference sequence). The CDR3 reads CASSFQKGMAYNEQFF. The CDR3 DNA sequence: TGTGCCAGCAGCTTCCAAAAGGGCATGGCCTACAATGAGCAGTTCTTC.

This clonotype was detected many times. J is TRBJ2-4 and V is TRBV7-2; 7 bases match TRBD2. The CDR3 totals 16 residues. The V gene's germline CDR1 is SGHTA and CDR2 FQGNSA. V was clipped by 2 bases and J by 0 bases; unmatched bases: 4. The CDR3 nucleotides read TGTGCCAGCAGCTTACCGGCGGGAGTAGCCAAAAACATTCAGTACTTC. Its protein is CASSLPAGVAKNIQYF.

In its sample, this clonotype was seen many times. The chain recombines TRBV6-1 with TRBJ1-1, with unresolved D. Looked up from germline, CDR1 is MNHNS and CDR2 is SASEGT. CDR3 size: 14 residues. With 5 bases removed from V and 2 bases from J, the gap between germline ends came to 12 bases. CDR3 DNA sequence: TGTGCCAGCAGTCCTGGGTCTATAAACACTGAAGCTTTCTTT. Translation: CASSPGSINTEAFF.

The V call is TRBV18, the J call TRBJ2-1; D call uncertain. CDR3 length: 13 residues. Germline V gene sequence: CDR1 KGHSH, CDR2 LQKENI. With 5 bases removed from V and 9 bases from J, the gap between germline ends came to 14 bases. CDR3 region: CASSEGWDREQFF. The CDR3 bases are TGTGCCAGCTCAGAAGGGTGGGATCGTGAGCAGTTCTTC.

In its sample, this clonotype was seen many times. The chain couples TRBV12-3 or TRBV12-4 to TRBJ1-2, with D tentatively TRBD1 (6 bases). There are 14 residues in the CDR3. V was trimmed by 7 bases and J by 6 bases, leaving 18 bases between them. CDR3 amino acids: CASTLRGARNGYTF. The CDR3, as DNA: TGTGCCAGCACCCTCCGGGGGGCGCGGAATGGCTACACCTTC.

There are many counts of this clonotype. The chain recombines TRBV6-1 with TRBJ1-1; unclear D gene. The V end lost 5 bases, the J end lost 2 bases, and 9 bases lay between the germline ends. Per germline, CDR1 MNHNS and CDR2 SASEGT. The CDR3 has 13 amino acids. The CDR3 loop reads CASSSQPNTEAFF. CDR3 DNA sequence: TGTGCCAGCAGTTCCCAACCCAACACTGAAGCTTTCTTT.

This clonotype was seen at least ten times. This chain links TRBV20-1 with TRBJ2-5; 9 bases agree with TRBD2. Per germline, CDR1 DFQATT and CDR2 SNEGSKA (reference sequence). The CDR3 has 13 amino acids. The V gene end was trimmed by 6 bases and the J gene end by 4 bases; junction bases not matched to a gene: 6. CDR3 sequence reads: CSAYLAGRETQYF. Written as DNA, the CDR3 is TGCAGTGCCTATCTAGCGGGAAGAGAGACCCAGTACTTC.

In this sample, this clonotype turned up many times. The gene calls are TRBV20-1 and TRBJ2-7; 8 bases fit TRBD1. V lost 2 bases, J lost 6 bases, and 6 bases stayed unmatched. CDR1 DFQATT and CDR2 SNEGSKA come from the germline V gene (reference sequence). The CDR3 covers 13 residues. In DNA, the CDR3 is TGCAGTGCTAGATCGGGACAGGCGCGCGAGCAGTACTTC. Its translation is CSARSGQAREQYF.

The chain links TRBV6-2 or TRBV6-3 to TRBJ2-2; D is unresolved. In germline, CDR1 is MNHEY, CDR2 SVGEGT. With 2 bases removed from V and 4 bases from J, the gap between germline ends came to 5 bases. The CDR3 is 13 amino acids. This CDR3 is CASSYLGTGELFF. In DNA form, the CDR3 reads TGTGCCAGCAGTTACCTAGGCACCGGGGAGCTGTTTTTT.

The genes are TRBV12-3 or TRBV12-4 and TRBJ2-1; possibly TRBD2 for D (6 bases). Trimming removed 7 bases at V and 6 bases at J, with 13 bases between. CDR3 length: 13 residues. CDR3 amino acids: CASIPTGGNEQFF. In nucleotides, the CDR3 is TGTGCCAGCATCCCGACCGGGGGCAATGAGCAGTTCTTC.

With respect to this clonotype: This may come from a read error, since a much larger clone is one base off. The chain employs TRBV12-3 or TRBV12-4 and TRBJ2-5, with D tentatively TRBD1 (5 bases). Trimming took 5 bases from V and 4 from J, leaving 23 bases between them. The CDR3 contains 17 residues. CDR3 DNA: TGTGCCAGCAGTCCGTTCGGTTGGGCAGGGATGTTAGAGACCCAGTACTTC. Residues: CASSPFGWAGMLETQYF.

V gene TRBV5-1 combines with J gene TRBJ2-7; 8 bases agree with TRBD2. Germline V gene lookup returns CDR1 SGHRS and CDR2 YFSETQ. This CDR3 spans 17 amino acids. V was pared by 2 bases and J by 3 bases, with 13 bases of the junction left unmatched. In DNA, the CDR3 is TGCGCCAGCAGCTTAGGGACTAGAGTTTTAGGGGGCTACGAGCAGTACTTC. The encoded protein is CASSLGTRVLGGYEQYF.

This clonotype was observed at least ten times. The gene calls are TRBV2 and TRBJ2-5; TRBD2 aligns across 9 bases. This CDR3 is 12 amino acids long. The germline V gene has CDR1 SNHLY and CDR2 FYNNEI. CDR3 DNA sequence: TGTGCTTGCGGGGGGGCGGTTGGCACCCAGTACTTC. Translating gives CACGGAVGTQYF.

This clonotype showed up just a few times. The chain combines TRBV7-3 with TRBJ2-5, with TRBD2 identical over 10 bases. Germline lookup yields CDR1 SGHTA and CDR2 FQGTGA. V dropped 6 bases and J dropped 5; count of bases not matched to a gene: 6. The CDR3 extends over 14 amino acids. CDR3 bases: TGTGCCAGCAGTCAGAGCGGGAGGGGTGAGACCCAGTACTTC. Its protein is CASSQSGRGETQYF.

The chain carries TRBV7-6 and TRBJ1-4; D not certain. V was clipped by 1 base and J by 10 bases, with 10 bases between them. This CDR3 has 13 residues. Germline CDR1 and CDR2: SGHVS and FNYEAQ. CDR3 DNA sequence: TGTGCCAGCAGCTTAGTTCCCCCTCTAAAACTGTTTTTT. Amino acids: CASSLVPPLKLFF.

This clonotype was detected ten times or more. This chain links TRBV5-5 with TRBJ2-7; the D gene is possibly TRBD2 (5 bases). Germline V gene sequence: CDR1 SGHKS, CDR2 YYEKEE (reference sequence). The CDR3 runs 13 residues. Between the trimmed V and J ends, which lost 6 bases and 2 bases, there was a span of 12 bases. The CDR3 DNA is TGTGCCAGCACCCCCGCGGGCACCTACGAGCAGTACTTC. Its protein product is CASTPAGTYEQYF.

The chain links TRBV9 to TRBJ2-2; D tentatively fits TRBD1 or TRBD2 (5 bases each). This CDR3 region has 13 residues. Germline-derived CDR1 and CDR2 are SGDLS and YYNGEE. V lost 7 bases, J lost 1 base, and 8 bases lay in between. DNA for the CDR3: TGTGCCAGCTGGGACGGGAACACCGGGGAGCTGTTTTTT. Translated: CASWDGNTGELFF.

On this clonotype: A much larger clone differs from this one at a single base, so this may be a read error. Since the CDR3 does not end with the conserved phenylalanine or tryptophan, this likely comes from a read error. The V and J genes are TRBV5-1 and TRBJ1-1; possible D gene TRBD1, 5 bases. The CDR3 is 14 residues long. The ends were cut back, 3 bases at V and 2 bases at J, with 11 bases in the middle. The germline V gene encodes CDR1 SGHRS and CDR2 YFSETQ. CDR3 region: CASSSGHRNTEAFL. DNA of the CDR3: TGCGCCAGCAGCTCCGGACACCGCAACACTGAAGCTTTCCTT.

This clonotype was seen repeatedly, ten times or more. V gene TRBV6-2 or TRBV6-3 combines with J gene TRBJ2-7; unclear D gene. V lost 3 bases and J lost 1, with 4 bases in between. This CDR3 comprises 12 residues. CDR1 is MNHEY and CDR2 is SVGEGT in the germline V gene. In DNA, the CDR3 is TGTGCCAGCAGTTATTTTTCCTACGAGCAGTACTTC. Residues: CASSYFSYEQYF.

This clonotype was seen a handful of times. This chain links TRBV20-1 with TRBJ1-1, with D maybe TRBD1 (5 bases). The CDR3 covers 14 residues. From germline, CDR1 is DFQATT and CDR2 SNEGSKA (reference sequence). The V end lost 3 bases, the J end lost 1 base, and 12 bases lay between the germline ends. CDR3 residues: CSASDGGRNTEAFF. In nucleotides, the CDR3 is TGCAGTGCTAGCGACGGGGGAAGGAACACTGAAGCTTTCTTT.

This clonotype was recorded many times. This chain joins TRBV30 and TRBJ1-5; no clear D. Germline V CDR1 and CDR2: GTSNPN, SVGIG (reference sequence). This CDR3 comprises 14 residues. V was cut by 4 bases and J by 6 bases, with 16 bases left in between. The CDR3 nucleotides read TGTGCCTGGACCCTAGAACTGGGTGGTCAGCCCCAGCATTTT. Its translation: CAWTLELGGQPQHF. The complete variable domain, with remaining parts taken from reference TRBV30 and TRBJ1-5, reads SQTIHQWPATLVQPVGSPLSLECTVEGTSNPNLYWYRQAAGRGLQLLFYSVGIGQISSEVPQNLSASRPQDRQFILSSKKLLLSDSGFYLCAWTLELGGQPQHFGDGTRLSIL.

There are many counts of this clonotype. The chain uses TRBV6-1 and TRBJ1-5; D ambiguous. The V end was cut by 7 bases, the J end by 3 bases, with 16 bases between. Germline V gene data show CDR1 as MNHNS and CDR2 as SASEGT. This CDR3 is built from 15 residues. The CDR3 nucleotides are TGTGCCAGCACCTTATACAGCGTTCACAATCAGCCCCAGCATTTT. Residues: CASTLYSVHNQPQHF.

There are many counts of this clonotype. The J gene is TRBJ2-7, the V gene TRBV7-9; 7 positions match TRBD2. CDR1 and CDR2 from the germline V gene are SEHNR and FQNEAQ (reference sequence). With 3 bases clipped from V and 0 bases from J, the junction kept 5 bases outside the gene matches. The length of the CDR3 is 15 residues. For the CDR3, the DNA is TGTGCCAGCAGCTTCCTTGGCGGGAGCTCCTACGAGCAGTACTTC. Translation gives CASSFLGGSSYEQYF. The full variable domain, rest sourced from reference TRBV7-9 and TRBJ2-7, is DTGVSQNPRHKITKRGQNVTFRCDPISEHNRLYWYRQTLGQGPEFLTYFQNEAQLEKSRLLSDRFSAERPKGSFSTLEIQRTEQGDSAMYLCASSFLGGSSYEQYFGPGTRLTVT.

The CDR3 DNA follows: TGTGCCAGCAGTGCGCACAGGGTGGGAGACTCTGGAAACACCATATATTTT. Translated: CASSAHRVGDSGNTIYF. The V call is TRBV12-3 or TRBV12-4, the J call TRBJ1-3; possible D gene TRBD1, 6 bases. The CDR3 contains 17 residues. The V end was cut by 5 bases, the J end by 0 bases, with 17 bases between.

This clonotype was counted ten times or more. The V gene is TRBV5-1, the J gene TRBJ2-1; 9 nucleotides align to TRBD2. V shed 3 bases, J shed 5 bases, and the junction held 6 bases outside the gene matches. This CDR3 contains 15 residues. Germline V lookup: CDR1 SGHRS, CDR2 YFSETQ. The CDR3 here is CASSYSGGSNNEQFF. CDR3 DNA sequence: TGCGCCAGCAGCTATAGCGGGGGAAGTAACAATGAGCAGTTCTTC. The full variable domain, with the rest looked up from reference TRBV5-1 and TRBJ2-1, is KAGVTQTPRYLIKTRGQQVTLSCSPISGHRSVSWYQQTPGQGLQFLFEYFSETQRNKGNFPGRFSGRQFSNSRSEMNVSTLELGDSALYLCASSYSGGSNNEQFFGPGTRLTVL.

This chain links TRBV27 with TRBJ2-5, with 7 bases lining up with TRBD2. Germline CDR1 and CDR2: MNHEY and SMNVEV (reference sequence). The CDR3 totals 12 residues. V lost 6 bases, J lost 7 bases, and 5 bases stayed unmatched. CDR3 in amino acids: CASSFGGGTQYF. The CDR3 nucleotides read TGTGCCAGCAGCTTTGGGGGGGGGACCCAGTACTTC.

The J gene is TRBJ2-1, the V gene TRBV7-9; TRBD2 is a possible D gene (5 bases). V was shortened by 6 bases and J by 12 bases, with 15 bases between the two germline ends. Germline V gives CDR1 SEHNR, CDR2 FQNEAQ (reference sequence). The CDR3 length is 12 residues. The CDR3 reads CASRTTPIGQFF. DNA for the CDR3: TGTGCCAGCAGGACTACCCCTATTGGGCAGTTCTTC.